The clone carrying this T cell receptor beta chain was observed a handful of times. The data were taken from a study of shared clonotypes between healthy human individuals. Profiled with immunoSEQ multiplex PCR; TCRdb holds only in-frame clones, not every one. The sample shows approximately 940,000 clones, approximately 76% of them seen only once. The V gene's germline CDR1 is KGHSH and CDR2 LQKENI. The CDR3 length is 15 residues. The V segment lost 1 base and the J segment 3 bases; nucleotides outside the gene matches: 2. This chain joins TRBV18 and TRBJ2-4, with TRBD1 identical over 8 bases. The receptor's source is a man younger than 35 in good health. Sequenced sample: memory CD4+ T cells sorted from blood. Stated subset: CD45RA-negative fraction. The CDR3, as DNA: TGTGCCAGCTCACCACAGACAGGGGACAAAAACATTCAGTACTTC. Translation: CASSPQTGDKNIQYF. The variable domain in full, completed from reference TRBV18 and TRBJ2-4, reads NAGVMQNPRHLVRRRGQEARLRCSPMKGHSHVYWYRQLPEEGLKFMVYLQKENIIDESGMPKERFSAEFPKEGPSILRIQQVVRGDSAAYFCASSPQTGDKNIQYFGAGTRLSVL.